The present T cell receptor (beta chain) was sequenced within a study of cytomegalovirus exposure and HLA in healthy donors. On the study more broadly: Approximately 85 million unique TCRs from HLA-typed donors were held in an early release of data.

On this clone itself: As yet, its antigen is unknown.

Study results and limitations: Later analysis found that TCR beta chains associated with HLA were more clonally expanded than other, equally common chains.

Use of 60 Vbeta and 13 Jbeta primers characterized the PCR. Clones were read by immunoSEQ multiplex PCR, and TCRdb kept only the in-frame ones, dropping some. The table records 100,000 to 150,000 clones, about 74% of them present only once. Between the trimmed V and J ends, which lost 1 base and 3 bases, there was a span of 20 bases. CDR3 size: 18 residues. Germline V lookup: CDR1 SSHAT, CDR2 FNYEAQ (reference sequence). The specimen sequenced was PBMCs. This chain joins TRBV7-7 and TRBJ2-3, with D maybe TRBD2 (5 bases). This TCR was sampled from a woman between 50 and 59 years old in good health and CMV-seropositive. The chain's CDR3 is CASSLGGFGDPGTDTQYF. CDR3 nucleotides: TGTGCCAGCAGCTTAGGAGGGTTTGGGGATCCCGGGACAGATACGCAGTATTTT.